Presented here are 13 T cell receptor beta chains from one specimen sequenced in a study of shared clonotypes between healthy human individuals. Sequenced by immunoSEQ multiplex PCR; TCRdb stores in-frame clones only, minus some. The repertoire has about 2.3 million clones, over 85% of them found once; the top ten carry approximately 0.4%. The sequenced sample was naive CD4+ T cells from PBMCs. Specified subset: CD45RA+ positively selected. The receptor source for this set is a young man in good health. Some clones in this sample may be carry-over from other donors' samples.

As to this clone: Other DNA sequences from this sample encode an identical CDR3 as well. The gene calls are TRBV7-2 and TRBJ2-3; 11 bases fit TRBD2. CDR1 and CDR2 (germline): SGHTA, FQGNSA. The CDR3 contains 16 residues. V shed 5 bases, J shed 0 bases, and the junction held 4 bases outside the gene matches. CDR3 sequence (DNA): TGTGCCAGCAGCCTGTGGACTAGCGGGAGCACAGATACGCAGTATTTT. Encoded protein: CASSLWTSGSTDTQYF. Complete variable domain (other parts from reference TRBV7-2 and TRBJ2-3): GAGVSQSPSNKVTEKGKDVELRCDPISGHTALYWYRQSLGQGLEFLIYFQGNSAPDKSGLPSDRFSAERTGGSVSTLTIQRTQQEDSAVYLCASSLWTSGSTDTQYFGPGTRLTVL.

The J gene is TRBJ2-7, the V gene TRBV10-3; the D is unclear. V dropped 3 bases and J dropped 6 bases, with 15 bases sitting between them. Germline CDR1 reads ENHRY; CDR2 reads SYGVKD. The CDR3 contains 14 residues. The CDR3: CAISEGTTFGEQYF. The CDR3 nucleotides read TGTGCCATCAGTGAAGGTACGACCTTTGGCGAGCAGTACTTC.

The chain is built from TRBV19 and TRBJ2-7; the D gene is possibly TRBD2 (5 bases). CDR1 LNHDA and CDR2 SQIVND come from the germline V gene (reference sequence). The CDR3 runs 15 residues. V lost 2 bases to trimming and J lost 2 bases, with 13 bases between them. CDR3 sequence reads: CASSIQARGTYEQYF. CDR3 bases: TGTGCCAGTAGTATACAGGCAAGAGGGACCTACGAGCAGTACTTC.

The CDR3 protein is CASVGSGRALNSYNEQFF. DNA of the CDR3: TGTGCCTCGGTGGGGAGCGGGAGGGCCCTAAATTCCTACAATGAGCAGTTCTTC. This chain connects TRBV30 to TRBJ2-1; the match to TRBD2 covers 10 bases. The CDR3 runs 18 residues. The trim removed 7 bases at V and 1 base at J, leaving 16 bases unmatched. Germline CDR1 and CDR2: GTSNPN and SVGIG (reference sequence). Looking up the rest from reference TRBV30 and TRBJ2-1 gives the full variable domain: SQTIHQWPATLVQPVGSPLSLECTVEGTSNPNLYWYRQAAGRGLQLLFYSVGIGQISSEVPQNLSASRPQDRQFILSSKKLLLSDSGFYLCASVGSGRALNSYNEQFFGPGTRLTVL.

The rearrangement links TRBV5-4 to TRBJ2-7; no firm D call. Germline V CDR1 and CDR2: SGHNT, YYREEE (reference sequence). This CDR3 has 12 amino acids. The V end was cut by 4 bases, the J end by 6 bases, with 11 bases between. The CDR3 region is CASSLETLEQYF. In DNA, the CDR3 is TGTGCCAGCAGCCTAGAGACCCTCGAGCAGTACTTC.

A few counts support this clone. The chain carries TRBV2 and TRBJ1-4, with D perhaps TRBD1 (5 bases). This CDR3 has 14 residues. The germline V and J ends were trimmed by 8 bases and 8 bases, with 18 bases remaining between them. CDR1 is SNHLY, CDR2 FYNNEI, per germline. CDR3 sequence (DNA): TGTGCCAGCGGCCCGTGGGGCAGTGAGGAAAAACTGTTTTTT. This encodes CASGPWGSEEKLFF.

This clone has a single count. This chain links TRBV19 with TRBJ1-2; D not certain. This CDR3 contains 14 residues. V was clipped by 7 bases and J by 1 base, with 13 bases between them. The germline CDR1 and CDR2 sequences are LNHDA and SQIVND (reference sequence). The CDR3 DNA sequence: TGTGCCAGTATTAAGAACGACGGTAACTATGGCTACACCTTC. This translates into CASIKNDGNYGYTF.

V gene TRBV5-1 combines with J gene TRBJ2-1; D could derive from TRBD1 or TRBD2 (5 bases each). The CDR3 has 14 residues. The V end lost 0 bases, the J end lost 6 bases, and 10 bases lay between the germline ends. Germline CDR1 and CDR2: SGHRS and YFSETQ. CDR3 DNA sequence: TGCGCCAGCAGCTTGGATCGAGGGGTCAATGAGCAGTTCTTC. Translated, it gives CASSLDRGVNEQFF.

V usage is TRBV5-1 and J usage is TRBJ1-4; D not certain. CDR1 is SGHRS and CDR2 is YFSETQ in the germline V gene. Trimming took off 4 bases at V and 1 base at J, with 11 bases between the two ends. The CDR3 loop spans 15 amino acids. CDR3 protein: CASSIEGLTNEKLFF. CDR3 DNA: TGCGCCAGCAGCATAGAAGGGCTAACTAATGAAAAACTGTTTTTT.

The rearrangement uses TRBV5-1 and TRBJ2-3, with TRBD2 as a possible D gene (7 bases). Germline-derived CDR1 and CDR2 are SGHRS and YFSETQ. This CDR3 is 16 amino acids long. V was pared by 3 bases and J by 6 bases, with 20 bases between. DNA of the CDR3: TGCGCCAGCAGCTCGACCGGGCGGGGGCGCTGGGATACGCAGTATTTT. Amino acids: CASSSTGRGRWDTQYF. Full variable domain (missing parts from reference TRBV5-1 and TRBJ2-3): KAGVTQTPRYLIKTRGQQVTLSCSPISGHRSVSWYQQTPGQGLQFLFEYFSETQRNKGNFPGRFSGRQFSNSRSEMNVSTLELGDSALYLCASSSTGRGRWDTQYFGPGTRLTVL.

The chain couples TRBV5-1 to TRBJ2-5; unclear D gene. Germline CDR1 SGHRS, CDR2 YFSETQ. Deletions cut 0 bases from V and 7 bases from J, with 13 bases between. This CDR3 is built from 14 residues. DNA for the CDR3: TGCGCCAGCAGCTTGGCCCAACCACTGGGGACCCAGTACTTC. This sequence encodes CASSLAQPLGTQYF.

This clone appeared once. The chain links TRBV30 to TRBJ2-1; TRBD2 agrees at 9 bases. This CDR3 contains 15 residues. The germline V gene encodes CDR1 GTSNPN and CDR2 SVGIG (reference sequence). The V and J ends lost 2 bases and 9 bases, in that order; junction bases with no gene match: 11. CDR3 amino acids: CAWSPTRGRAGEQFF. The CDR3 nucleotides are TGTGCCTGGAGTCCGACCCGCGGGAGGGCCGGTGAGCAGTTCTTC. Filled out from reference TRBV30 and TRBJ2-1, the complete variable domain reads SQTIHQWPATLVQPVGSPLSLECTVEGTSNPNLYWYRQAAGRGLQLLFYSVGIGQISSEVPQNLSASRPQDRQFILSSKKLLLSDSGFYLCAWSPTRGRAGEQFFGPGTRLTVL.

Comments on this clone: Additional DNA sequences in this sample encode the identical CDR3. This chain links TRBV7-3 with TRBJ2-1, with D possibly being TRBD1 (6 bases). This CDR3 is 14 amino acids long. Trimming shortened V by 5 bases and J by 1 base, and 9 bases separated the two germline ends. Per germline, CDR1 SGHTA and CDR2 FQGTGA. The CDR3 sequence: CASSPGQSYNEQFF. Here the CDR3 DNA reads TGTGCCAGCAGCCCCGGACAGTCCTACAATGAGCAGTTCTTC.